This TCR beta chain came from a study of blood T cells in healthy people across ages. Germline-derived CDR1 and CDR2 are SGDLS and YYNGEE. CDR3 length: 15 amino acids. With 1 base removed from V and 1 base from J, the gap between germline ends came to 11 bases. The authors ran a second PCR of about 7 to 11 cycles using a sample-barcoded 5' primer and a J-beta primer mix. TCRdb reanalysed the 5' RACE reads using MiXCR and keeps one entry per CDR3 protein. There are approximately 1.5 million distinct CDR3 sequences in the sample; 30% to 35% occur only once, and roughly 10% lies in the top ten. The clonotype originates from a woman in her 30s in good health. The rearrangement joins TRBV9 to TRBJ1-1; weak D call: TRBD1 (5 bases). Source material: blood. DNA for the CDR3: TGTGCCAGCAGCGTATCAGGGTTGAAGAACACTGAAGCTTTCTTT. Residues: CASSVSGLKNTEAFF.